Each of the 22 T cell receptor beta chains below was sequenced from the same sample in a study of blood T cell repertoires in COVID-19. Using immunoSEQ multiplex PCR, the repertoire was profiled, and TCRdb retains in-frame clones only, with some absent. This repertoire shows fewer than 200,000 clones, roughly 84% found once; its top ten account for roughly 9.8%. The specimen was peripheral blood. Receptor source: a woman of 80 years or more with acute or convalescent COVID-19.

This chain uses TRBV4-1 with TRBJ1-2; a possible D gene is TRBD1 (5 bases). The CDR3 is 14 residues long. Germline V gives CDR1 MGHRA, CDR2 YSYEKL. Trimming removed 0 bases at V and 3 bases at J, with 8 bases between. In DNA form, the CDR3 reads TGCGCCAGCAGCCAAGATCCGGGGGACTATGGCTACACCTTC. Residues: CASSQDPGDYGYTF.

CDR3 loop: CASSVTGGLQETQYF. The CDR3 nucleotides read TGTGCCAGCAGTGTGACAGGGGGTTTACAAGAGACCCAGTACTTC. This chain uses TRBV6-6 with TRBJ2-5; TRBD1 matches at 9 bases. V trimming: 5 bases; J trimming: 2 bases; junction bases outside the gene matches: 6. CDR3 length equals 15 residues. Germline V CDR1 and CDR2: MNHNY, SVGAGI (reference sequence).

The chain has TRBV7-9 and TRBJ1-1; 11 bases fit TRBD1. Germline values: CDR1 SEHNR, CDR2 FQNEAQ (reference sequence). There are 13 residues in the CDR3. V dropped 8 bases and J dropped 5; count of bases not matched to a gene: 4. CDR3 DNA sequence: TGTGCCAGCTCGGGACAGGGGGAGACTGAAGCTTTCTTT. Its protein is CASSGQGETEAFF.

This chain joins TRBV5-7 and TRBJ1-1; D is uncertain. TRBV5-7 is given ORF status, its function remaining uncertain. The ends were cut back, 1 base at V and 1 base at J, with 8 bases in the middle. This CDR3 is built from 14 residues. CDR3 nucleotide sequence: TGTGCCAGCAGCTTGAACCAGGAGAACACTGAAGCTTTCTTT. Amino acid sequence: CASSLNQENTEAFF.

The chain uses TRBV2 and TRBJ1-6, with a tentative D call TRBD1 (6 bases). CDR1 and CDR2 (germline): SNHLY, FYNNEI. The CDR3 has 15 amino acids. Trimming took off 5 bases at V and 6 bases at J, with 14 bases between the two ends. CDR3: CASSWGGRGNSPLHF. For the CDR3, the DNA is TGTGCCAGCAGTTGGGGGGGGCGTGGTAATTCACCCCTCCACTTT.

The chain has TRBV7-2 and TRBJ1-2, with D uncertain. Trimming pared 1 base from V and 2 bases from J, leaving 8 bases between. Germline V gene data show CDR1 as SGHTA and CDR2 as FQGNSA. This CDR3 spans 14 amino acids. The DNA of the CDR3 is TGTGCCAGCAGCTTAGTAGGGAGCAACTATGGCTACACCTTC. This gives the protein CASSLVGSNYGYTF.

V usage is TRBV6-5 and J usage is TRBJ1-6; 9 bases fit TRBD1. Germline V CDR1 and CDR2: MNHEY, SVGAGI. V lost 5 bases, J lost 10 bases, and 6 bases stayed unmatched. The CDR3 consists of 14 residues. The CDR3 loop is CASSRDRVNSPLHF. DNA for the CDR3: TGTGCCAGCAGTAGGGACAGGGTAAACTCACCCCTCCACTTT.

The chain recombines TRBV11-2 with TRBJ2-1; 8 nucleotides match TRBD2. V lost 8 bases and J lost 8; bases outside the gene matches: 14. Germline CDR1 SGHAT, CDR2 FQNNGV. The CDR3 is 15 residues long. CDR3 bases: TGTGCCAGCCGTGCGGGCGGGGGGAAGGGGGATGAGCAGTTCTTC. This translates into CASRAGGGKGDEQFF.

This chain links TRBV15 with TRBJ2-2; 10 nucleotides match TRBD1. V was pared by 0 bases and J by 5 bases, with 9 bases of the junction left unmatched. The CDR3 extends over 18 amino acids. Germline V gene sequence: CDR1 LNHNV, CDR2 YYDKDF (reference sequence). The CDR3 DNA follows: TGTGCCACCAGCAGAGATCAGCTAGGGACAGGGGTTACCGGGGAGCTGTTTTTT. It specifies CATSRDQLGTGVTGELFF.

The rearrangement joins TRBV6-5 to TRBJ1-5; tentatively, D is TRBD1 (6 bases). The CDR3 spans 15 residues. V gave up 6 bases and J gave up 0 bases, with 12 bases separating them. Germline CDR1 and CDR2: MNHEY and SVGAGI. The chain's CDR3 is CASRKDRDSNQPQHF. Here the CDR3 DNA reads TGTGCCAGCAGAAAGGACAGAGATAGCAATCAGCCCCAGCATTTT.

The chain is built from TRBV6-6 and TRBJ2-1, with 10 bases identical to TRBD2. The length of the CDR3 is 15 residues. The V gene's germline CDR1 is MNHNY and CDR2 SVGAGI (reference sequence). After removal of 5 bases from V and 5 bases from J, the junction contained 6 bases not matched to a gene. The CDR3 here is CASSTTSGEDNEQFF. CDR3 DNA: TGTGCCAGCAGTACAACTAGCGGGGAAGACAATGAGCAGTTCTTC.

This clone has only one observation. Other DNA sequences in this specimen translate into the identical CDR3. This chain connects TRBV11-2 to TRBJ2-2, with a tentative D call TRBD1 (6 bases). This CDR3 is built from 14 residues. From germline, CDR1 is SGHAT and CDR2 FQNNGV. V was cut by 2 bases and J by 3 bases, with 7 bases left in between. The CDR3 loop reads CASSLRGYTGELFF. CDR3 coding DNA: TGTGCCAGCAGCTTAAGGGGGTACACCGGGGAGCTGTTTTTT.

J is TRBJ2-3 and V is TRBV5-1, with 10 bases identical to TRBD2. CDR1 and CDR2 from the germline V gene are SGHRS and YFSETQ. This CDR3 has 16 amino acids. J gave up 3 bases and V 0 bases, and 4 bases lay outside the gene matches. This CDR3 reads CASSLGATSGTDTQYF. CDR3 DNA: TGCGCCAGCAGCTTGGGAGCGACTAGCGGGACAGATACGCAGTATTTT. The full variable domain, in which reference TRBV5-1 and TRBJ2-3 provide the parts outside the CDR3, is KAGVTQTPRYLIKTRGQQVTLSCSPISGHRSVSWYQQTPGQGLQFLFEYFSETQRNKGNFPGRFSGRQFSNSRSEMNVSTLELGDSALYLCASSLGATSGTDTQYFGPGTRLTVL.

V gene TRBV19 combines with J gene TRBJ1-1; D perhaps matches TRBD1 (5 bases). The CDR3 consists of 16 residues. V dropped 6 bases and J dropped 4 bases, with 21 bases sitting between them. Germline loops: CDR1 LNHDA, CDR2 SQIVND (reference sequence). CDR3: CASSPAGGRARTEAFF. CDR3 nucleotides: TGTGCCAGTAGCCCAGCGGGGGGGAGGGCTCGCACTGAAGCTTTCTTT.

The V call is TRBV4-1, the J call TRBJ2-1, with 8 bases fitting TRBD2. The length of the CDR3 is 16 residues. V dropped 1 base and J dropped 8; count of bases not matched to a gene: 10. CDR1 is MGHRA and CDR2 is YSYEKL in the germline V gene. DNA of the CDR3: TGCGCCAGCAGCCAAGGTCTAGCGGGCCGGGACGATGAGCAGTTCTTC. This encodes CASSQGLAGRDDEQFF.

This chain links TRBV5-1 with TRBJ2-2; 9 nucleotides line up with TRBD1. Germline assignment: CDR1 SGHRS and CDR2 YFSETQ. CDR3 length: 17 residues. V lost 4 bases, J lost 1 base, and 8 bases stayed unmatched. This CDR3 is CASSKKTGGGNTGELFF. CDR3 in DNA: TGCGCCAGCAGCAAAAAGACAGGGGGAGGGAACACCGGGGAGCTGTTTTTT.

This chain connects TRBV30 to TRBJ1-2, with D tentatively TRBD1 (5 bases). Germline CDR1 GTSNPN, CDR2 SVGIG (reference sequence). The ends were cut back, 3 bases at V and 3 bases at J, with 5 bases in the middle. This CDR3 comprises 11 residues. CDR3 residues: CAWSRDYGYTF. In nucleotides, the CDR3 is TGTGCCTGGAGCAGGGACTATGGCTACACCTTC.

The V gene is TRBV10-1, the J gene TRBJ1-2; no clear D gene. The CDR3 is 14 amino acids. Deletions cut 0 bases from V and 8 bases from J, with 13 bases between. Germline-derived CDR1 and CDR2 are WNHNN and SYGVQD (reference sequence). The CDR3 DNA reads TGCGCCAGCAGTGAGTCGAGGAGTATTAGAGGCTACACCTTC. Protein: CASSESRSIRGYTF.

The chain recombines TRBV5-4 with TRBJ2-7; 14 positions match TRBD2. The CDR3 covers 17 residues. J was trimmed by 1 base and V by 3 bases; bases with no gene match: 6. Germline CDR1 reads SGHNT; CDR2 reads YYREEE (reference sequence). Here the CDR3 reads CASSYGLAGGISYEQYF. As DNA, the CDR3 is TGTGCCAGCAGCTACGGACTAGCGGGGGGCATATCCTACGAGCAGTACTTC. Filled out from reference TRBV5-4 and TRBJ2-7, the complete variable domain reads ETGVTQSPTHLIKTRGQQVTLRCSSQSGHNTVSWYQQALGQGPQFIFQYYREEENGRGNFPPRFSGLQFPNYSSELNVNALELDDSALYLCASSYGLAGGISYEQYFGPGTRLTVT.

V is TRBV4-3 and J is TRBJ2-7; 8 nucleotides line up with TRBD2. This CDR3 is 15 amino acids long. V shed 10 bases and J 2 bases; nucleotides not matched to a gene: 13. Germline V gene lookup returns CDR1 LGHNA and CDR2 YSLEER. The CDR3 loop is CATSRQAGDPYEQYF. The CDR3, as DNA: TGCGCCACTTCCAGACAAGCGGGGGACCCCTACGAGCAGTACTTC.

This clone has a single count. The V and J genes are TRBV5-6 and TRBJ1-6; D remains ambiguous. The CDR3 is made up of 12 amino acids. CDR1 is SGHDT and CDR2 is YYEEEE in the germline V gene. V was shortened by 2 bases and J by 6 bases, with 3 bases between the two germline ends. The CDR3 bases are TGTGCCAGCAGCTTCGGTAATTCACCCCTCCACTTT. Its protein is CASSFGNSPLHF.

The V call is TRBV9, the J call TRBJ1-1, with unresolved D. This CDR3 contains 15 residues. Germline V lookup: CDR1 SGDLS, CDR2 YYNGEE. V was shortened by 0 bases and J by 0 bases, with 9 bases between the two germline ends. The CDR3 sequence is CASSVGGRLNTEAFF. The CDR3 DNA reads as TGTGCCAGCAGCGTAGGTGGCAGGTTGAACACTGAAGCTTTCTTT.